These 17 T cell receptor beta chains originate from one sample sequenced in a study of control samples from healthy donors and cancer patients. TCRdb's table, derived via immunoSEQ multiplex PCR, lists solely in-frame clones and lacks some. The sample records more than 65,000 clones, roughly 82% being singletons. Sequencing was carried out using blood. The receptors stem from a man in his fifties or sixties in good health.

The J gene is TRBJ2-1, the V gene TRBV18; tentatively, D is TRBD2 (6 bases). The germline gives CDR1 KGHSH, CDR2 LQKENI. This CDR3 region has 13 residues. V gave up 6 bases and J gave up 6 bases, with 12 bases separating them. The CDR3 here is CASSGGASNEQFF. For the CDR3, the DNA is TGTGCCAGCTCCGGCGGGGCTTCCAATGAGCAGTTCTTC. The complete variable domain, with remaining parts taken from reference TRBV18 and TRBJ2-1, reads NAGVMQNPRHLVRRRGQEARLRCSPMKGHSHVYWYRQLPEEGLKFMVYLQKENIIDESGMPKERFSAEFPKEGPSILRIQQVVRGDSAAYFCASSGGASNEQFFGPGTRLTVL.

The CDR3 DNA is TGTGCCAGCAGCGTACTAGGGACAGGGGCAGATACGCAGTATTTT. Translation: CASSVLGTGADTQYF. The rearrangement links TRBV9 to TRBJ2-3, with 10 bases identical to TRBD1. The CDR3 runs to 15 residues. Germline values: CDR1 SGDLS, CDR2 YYNGEE. V was pared by 1 base and J by 4 bases, with 3 bases of the junction left unmatched.

This chain connects TRBV3-1 (or the pseudogene TRBV3-2) to TRBJ1-1; TRBD1 is a possible D gene (6 bases). The CDR3 has 13 amino acids. Per germline, CDR1 LGHDT and CDR2 YNNKEL (reference sequence). V was cut by 5 bases and J by 3 bases, with 10 bases left in between. CDR3 loop: CASSGTGHTEAFF. For the CDR3, the DNA is TGTGCCAGCAGCGGCACAGGGCACACTGAAGCTTTCTTT.

Of note for this clone: This specimen includes other DNA sequences encoding the same CDR3. This chain connects TRBV6-6 to TRBJ2-6, with D possibly being TRBD1 or TRBD2 (5 bases each). V was pared by 0 bases and J by 2 bases, with 8 bases between. The CDR3 is made up of 16 amino acids. In germline, CDR1 is MNHNY, CDR2 SVGAGI (reference sequence). The CDR3 is CASSYSGGTGANVLTF. As DNA, the CDR3 is TGTGCCAGCAGTTACTCTGGGGGAACTGGGGCCAACGTCCTGACTTTC.

The chain joins TRBV11-2 to TRBJ2-1; the match to TRBD2 covers 8 bases. J was trimmed by 4 bases and V by 0 bases; bases with no gene match: 5. This CDR3 is built from 16 residues. Germline V gives CDR1 SGHAT, CDR2 FQNNGV. The CDR3 reads CASSLDLVAGYNEQFF. The CDR3 DNA is TGTGCCAGCAGCTTAGATCTGGTAGCGGGATACAATGAGCAGTTCTTC.

The chain carries TRBV5-1 and TRBJ2-3; TRBD1 matches at 10 bases. The CDR3 is 17 residues long. V trimming: 0 bases; J trimming: 4 bases; junction bases outside the gene matches: 8. CDR1 and CDR2 from the germline V gene are SGHRS and YFSETQ. DNA for the CDR3: TGCGCCAGCAGCTTGGATATATGGACAGGGGGGTCAGATACGCAGTATTTT. It yields the protein CASSLDIWTGGSDTQYF.

The chain couples TRBV19 to TRBJ2-7; 7 bases line up with TRBD1. The CDR3 covers 14 residues. After removal of 9 bases from V and 1 base from J, the junction contained 9 bases not matched to a gene. Germline V gene lookup returns CDR1 LNHDA and CDR2 SQIVND (reference sequence). The CDR3 reads CASREGATSYEQYF. The DNA of the CDR3 is TGTGCCAGCCGTGAGGGGGCCACTTCCTACGAGCAGTACTTC. Filled out from reference TRBV19 and TRBJ2-7, the complete variable domain reads DGGITQSPKYLFRKEGQNVTLSCEQNLNHDAMYWYRQDPGQGLRLIYYSQIVNDFQKGDIAEGYSVSREKKESFPLTVTSAQKNPTAFYLCASREGATSYEQYFGPGTRLTVT.

V usage is TRBV5-4 and J usage is TRBJ1-2, with 7 positions matching TRBD1. Germline V gives CDR1 SGHNT, CDR2 YYREEE (reference sequence). The CDR3 is made up of 13 amino acids. V dropped 2 bases and J dropped 5; count of bases not matched to a gene: 3. In nucleotides, the CDR3 is TGTGCCAGCAGCTTTGGGACAGCGTATGGCTACACCTTC. Protein: CASSFGTAYGYTF. Together with reference TRBV5-4 and TRBJ1-2, the CDR3 gives the full variable domain: ETGVTQSPTHLIKTRGQQVTLRCSSQSGHNTVSWYQQALGQGPQFIFQYYREEENGRGNFPPRFSGLQFPNYSSELNVNALELDDSALYLCASSFGTAYGYTFGSGTRLTVV.

The CDR3 sequence is CASSMGRDYEQYF. In nucleotides, the CDR3 is TGTGCCAGTAGTATGGGCAGGGACTACGAGCAGTACTTC. This chain links TRBV19 with TRBJ2-7; possibly TRBD1 for D (5 bases). CDR1 is LNHDA and CDR2 is SQIVND in the germline V gene (reference sequence). The ends were cut back, 3 bases at V and 3 bases at J, with 9 bases in the middle. The CDR3 totals 13 residues. The full variable domain, in which reference TRBV19 and TRBJ2-7 provide the parts outside the CDR3, is DGGITQSPKYLFRKEGQNVTLSCEQNLNHDAMYWYRQDPGQGLRLIYYSQIVNDFQKGDIAEGYSVSREKKESFPLTVTSAQKNPTAFYLCASSMGRDYEQYFGPGTRLTVT.

The chain links TRBV30 to TRBJ2-5; 8 bases fit TRBD2. Germline lookup yields CDR1 GTSNPN and CDR2 SVGIG (reference sequence). This CDR3 is built from 14 residues. V trimming: 5 bases; J trimming: 5 bases; junction bases outside the gene matches: 10. CDR3 nucleotide sequence: TGTGCCTGGGGAAGCGGGAGTAGGGGCGAGACCCAGTACTTC. The encoded protein is CAWGSGSRGETQYF. Using reference TRBV30 and TRBJ2-5 for the parts outside the CDR3, the full variable domain is SQTIHQWPATLVQPVGSPLSLECTVEGTSNPNLYWYRQAAGRGLQLLFYSVGIGQISSEVPQNLSASRPQDRQFILSSKKLLLSDSGFYLCAWGSGSRGETQYFGPGTRLLVL.

The chain couples TRBV11-3 to TRBJ2-3; D not resolved. Germline V gene lookup returns CDR1 SGHNT and CDR2 YENEEA. V lost 2 bases and J 0 bases, leaving 9 bases between the germline ends. The CDR3 covers 15 residues. Here the CDR3 DNA reads TGTGCCAGCAGCTTAAGACAACTCAGCACAGATACGCAGTATTTT. This sequence encodes CASSLRQLSTDTQYF.

The CDR3 spells CASSQELDRGLHNEQFF. In nucleotides, the CDR3 is TGTGCCAGCAGCCAAGAATTAGATCGGGGGCTCCACAATGAGCAGTTCTTC. The genes are TRBV3-1 (or the pseudogene TRBV3-2) and TRBJ2-1, with D perhaps given as TRBD1 or TRBD2 (6 bases each). This CDR3 is 17 amino acids long. Trimming removed 0 bases from V and 5 bases from J, with 17 bases in between. Germline lookup yields CDR1 LGHDT and CDR2 YNNKEL (reference sequence).

The genes are TRBV29-1 and TRBJ1-4, with TRBD1 as a possible D gene (5 bases). CDR3 size: 16 residues. In germline, CDR1 is SQVTM, CDR2 ANQGSEA. V shed 0 bases and J shed 3 bases, with 14 bases lying between them. CDR3 DNA sequence: TGCAGCGTTGAAGAGCAGGGAGGAATTGCTAATGAAAAACTGTTTTTT. Translated, it gives CSVEEQGGIANEKLFF.

The chain carries TRBV18 and TRBJ2-1; maybe TRBD2 (5 bases). With 5 bases removed from V and 14 bases from J, the gap between germline ends came to 16 bases. Germline assignment: CDR1 KGHSH and CDR2 LQKENI. This CDR3 has 12 residues. The CDR3 DNA reads TGTGCCAGCTCAGCTAGGAGAGCGGAGGAGTTCTTC. It is translated as CASSARRAEEFF.

The V and J genes are TRBV21-1 and TRBJ2-3. TRBV21-1 is a known pseudogene. This CDR3 comprises 15 residues. CDR3 in amino acids: CASSKDSGTTDTQYF. As DNA, the CDR3 is TGTGCCAGCAGCAAGGACTCCGGGACCACAGATACGCAGTATTTT.

The CDR3 bases are TGTGCCACCAGTGGGTACAATAGCAATCAGCCCCAGCATTTT. Protein product: CATSGYNSNQPQHF. The chain carries TRBV24-1 and TRBJ1-5; D remains ambiguous. Germline assignment: CDR1 KGHDR and CDR2 SFDVKD. CDR3 length: 14 amino acids. The V and J ends lost 5 bases and 0 bases respectively, with 7 bases between them.

This chain uses TRBV12-5 with TRBJ1-2, with a weak D call TRBD1 (5 bases). The germline gives CDR1 LGHNT, CDR2 FRNRAP. The CDR3 is 13 amino acids. The V end lost 6 bases, the J end lost 7 bases, and 15 bases lay between the germline ends. The CDR3 DNA reads TGTGCTAGTGGCGAAGACAGCTGGGGTGGCTACACCTTC. Residues: CASGEDSWGGYTF.